This entry lists 21 T cell receptor beta chains sequenced from one sample in a study of T-cell memory formation after mild COVID-19. A single record per CDR3 protein comes from TCRdb applying MiXCR to the 5' RACE reads. The sample shows approximately 180,000 distinct CDR3 sequences, around 15% of them seen only once. Sequencing input: PBMCs or a T cell subset sorted from them (not recorded which). These receptors all come from an adult woman who had mild COVID-19 (a few samples of this study predate the infection). Cell type and time point are not known.

The chain couples TRBV19 to TRBJ2-3; D might be TRBD1 (6 bases). CDR3 length: 18 residues. V was cut by 5 bases and J by 0 bases, with 21 bases left in between. The germline V gene encodes CDR1 LNHDA and CDR2 SQIVND (reference sequence). The chain's CDR3 is CASSSSPRQATSTDTQYF. The CDR3 region has the DNA TGTGCCAGTAGTTCCTCCCCACGACAGGCTACTAGCACAGATACGCAGTATTTT.

This clonotype has more than one count but fewer than ten. This chain connects TRBV5-1 to TRBJ2-5; perhaps TRBD1 as D (6 bases). Trimming removed 2 bases from V and 4 bases from J, with 12 bases in between. Germline lookup yields CDR1 SGHRS and CDR2 YFSETQ. CDR3 size: 14 residues. The CDR3 reads CASSLTQGGETQYF. The CDR3 DNA is TGCGCCAGCAGCTTAACACAGGGCGGAGAGACCCAGTACTTC.

Ten or more counts support this clonotype. This chain joins TRBV18 and TRBJ1-1; tentatively, D is TRBD1 (5 bases). The CDR3 runs 14 residues. CDR1 KGHSH and CDR2 LQKENI come from the germline V gene. V was pared by 3 bases and J by 1 base, with 9 bases between. The CDR3 is CASSPATANTEAFF. The CDR3 DNA sequence: TGTGCCAGCTCACCCGCGACAGCGAACACTGAAGCTTTCTTT.

V usage is TRBV2 and J usage is TRBJ2-5; weak D call: TRBD2 (6 bases). The germline CDR1 and CDR2 sequences are SNHLY and FYNNEI. The CDR3 covers 13 residues. The ends were cut back, 7 bases at V and 4 bases at J, with 13 bases in the middle. The DNA for the CDR3 is TGTGCCAGCATGAAGGAAGCGGGAGAGACCCAGTACTTC. This encodes CASMKEAGETQYF.

The rearrangement links TRBV6-6 to TRBJ2-5; 10 nucleotides line up with TRBD2. J gave up 8 bases and V 8 bases, and 8 bases lay outside the gene matches. Germline lookup yields CDR1 MNHNY and CDR2 SVGAGI (reference sequence). The CDR3 loop spans 13 amino acids. The CDR3 here is CASLLAGESTQYF. The CDR3 DNA reads TGTGCCAGCCTCCTAGCGGGGGAATCAACCCAGTACTTC.

The rearrangement joins TRBV5-1 to TRBJ1-1, with 8 bases that match TRBD1. Germline loops: CDR1 SGHRS, CDR2 YFSETQ. This CDR3 comprises 21 residues. Trimming at V came to 3 bases and at J to 0 bases, leaving 22 bases not matched to a gene. Here the CDR3 reads CASSSKTNTGQGVWMNTEAFF. DNA for the CDR3: TGCGCCAGCAGCTCCAAGACCAATACAGGACAGGGCGTTTGGATGAACACTGAAGCTTTCTTT.

In this sample, this clonotype turned up a few times. The chain carries TRBV4-1 and TRBJ1-1; 9 bases are a match to TRBD1. The germline V gene has CDR1 MGHRA and CDR2 YSYEKL. Trimming took 1 base from V and 0 from J; bases not matched to a gene: 9. CDR3 size: 18 residues. CDR3 bases: TGCGCCAGCAGCCAAGCCGCCGGGACAGGGTGGATGAACACTGAAGCTTTCTTT. Translation: CASSQAAGTGWMNTEAFF.

This clonotype appeared many times. This chain joins TRBV14 and TRBJ1-1; D is ambiguous. Germline-derived CDR1 and CDR2 are SGHDN and FVKESK. The CDR3 spans 15 residues. V gave up 3 bases and J gave up 0 bases, with 11 bases separating them. CDR3 bases: TGTGCCAGCAGCCATCGGACGGCCATGAACACTGAAGCTTTCTTT. It translates to CASSHRTAMNTEAFF.

The chain employs TRBV24-1 and TRBJ2-1, with TRBD1 matching over 7 bases. Germline CDR1 KGHDR, CDR2 SFDVKD. Unmatched junction bases numbered 7, after V lost 5 bases and J lost 4 bases. The CDR3 is 15 amino acids. CDR3 bases: TGTGCCACCAGTGGGGAAGGGGGCAGGTACAATGAGCAGTTCTTC. Its protein product is CATSGEGGRYNEQFF.

This chain uses TRBV20-1 with TRBJ1-5, with D tentatively TRBD1 (6 bases). Germline V CDR1 and CDR2: DFQATT, SNEGSKA (reference sequence). V lost 6 bases and J lost 7, with 16 bases in between. This CDR3 has 13 residues. The CDR3 bases are TGCAGTGCCCCCCAGGGGAGCGGGCAGCCCCAGCATTTT. Translated, it gives CSAPQGSGQPQHF.

The CDR3 nucleotides are TGCGCCAGCAGCTTGGACGACAGGGGAGAGGGGACCCAGTACTTC. Its translation: CASSLDDRGEGTQYF. V and J are TRBV5-1 and TRBJ2-5; 8 nucleotides line up with TRBD1. This CDR3 contains 15 residues. V lost 0 bases, J lost 7 bases, and 8 bases stayed unmatched. The germline CDR1 and CDR2 sequences are SGHRS and YFSETQ.

This clonotype was counted a few times. The chain has TRBV7-2 and TRBJ1-5; D is uncertain. The CDR3 consists of 15 residues. From germline, CDR1 is SGHTA and CDR2 FQGNSA. The ends were cut back, 4 bases at V and 2 bases at J, with 12 bases in the middle. The CDR3 region is CASSSQRARNQPQHF. In nucleotides, the CDR3 is TGTGCCAGCAGCTCGCAGCGGGCCCGCAATCAGCCCCAGCATTTT. Full variable domain (missing parts from reference TRBV7-2 and TRBJ1-5): GAGVSQSPSNKVTEKGKDVELRCDPISGHTALYWYRQSLGQGLEFLIYFQGNSAPDKSGLPSDRFSAERTGGSVSTLTIQRTQQEDSAVYLCASSSQRARNQPQHFGDGTRLSIL.

This clonotype came up a few times. The chain carries TRBV4-3 and TRBJ1-1; D call uncertain. V lost 1 base to trimming and J lost 0 bases, with 15 bases between them. This CDR3 comprises 17 residues. Germline V gene lookup returns CDR1 LGHNA and CDR2 YSLEER. CDR3 loop: CASSQAGGTDMNTEAFF. CDR3 bases: TGCGCCAGCAGCCAAGCTGGCGGTACGGATATGAACACTGAAGCTTTCTTT.

This clonotype was picked up a small number of times. The J gene is TRBJ2-7, the V gene TRBV6-2 or TRBV6-3, with TRBD1 matching over 8 bases. CDR3 length: 15 amino acids. Germline trimming cut 11 bases from V and 3 bases from J; bases unmatched to any gene: 15. CDR1 is MNHEY, CDR2 SVGEGT, per germline. The chain's CDR3 is CASQTGDRRYYEQYF. In DNA form, the CDR3 reads TGTGCCTCACAAACGGGGGACAGGAGATACTACGAGCAGTACTTC.

This clonotype was recorded a few times. V usage is TRBV7-9 and J usage is TRBJ2-3; D remains ambiguous. The V and J ends lost 2 bases and 2 bases respectively, with 8 bases between them. CDR1 and CDR2 from the germline V gene are SEHNR and FQNEAQ (reference sequence). This CDR3 is built from 14 residues. This CDR3 reads CASSLLQDTDTQYF. The CDR3 bases are TGTGCCAGCAGCTTACTGCAGGACACAGATACGCAGTATTTT.

There are many counts of this clonotype. The V gene is TRBV20-1, the J gene TRBJ1-2, with TRBD1 matching over 8 bases. This CDR3 contains 17 residues. Germline V gene data show CDR1 as DFQATT and CDR2 as SNEGSKA (reference sequence). The junction had 19 bases not matched to a gene; V was cut back by 6 bases and J by 4 bases. The CDR3 nucleotides read TGCAGTGCGCGCCCCGCGCCCTCAGGGGGCGTCGGCTATGGCTACACCTTC. This gives the protein CSARPAPSGGVGYGYTF.

This clonotype was seen repeatedly, ten times or more. This chain joins TRBV10-3 and TRBJ2-7; 9 bases align to TRBD2. V lost 4 bases and J lost 3; bases outside the gene matches: 10. Germline V lookup: CDR1 ENHRY, CDR2 SYGVKD. This CDR3 is 16 amino acids long. The DNA of the CDR3 is TGTGCCATCAGTGCATTACGAGCGGGAGGCGGCTACGAGCAGTACTTC. As protein: CAISALRAGGGYEQYF.

The chain recombines TRBV7-9 with TRBJ2-1; 8 nucleotides align to TRBD2. The CDR3 totals 14 residues. The V segment lost 1 base and the J segment 8 bases; nucleotides outside the gene matches: 4. Germline-derived CDR1 and CDR2 are SEHNR and FQNEAQ (reference sequence). The CDR3 sequence is CASSLGGRNHEQFF. CDR3 DNA: TGTGCCAGCAGCTTAGGCGGGAGGAACCATGAGCAGTTCTTC.

The sample holds a few counts of this clonotype. The J gene is TRBJ2-2, the V gene TRBV10-3; 8 positions agree with TRBD2. Germline CDR1 ENHRY, CDR2 SYGVKD. The CDR3 runs to 13 residues. V shed 9 bases, J shed 7 bases, and the junction held 7 bases outside the gene matches. The CDR3: CAIREGQGGELFF. The CDR3 DNA is TGTGCCATACGGGAGGGCCAAGGCGGGGAGCTGTTTTTT.

This clonotype came up many times. The chain employs TRBV6-5 and TRBJ2-7; a possible D gene is TRBD2 (5 bases). CDR3 length equals 14 residues. CDR1 and CDR2 from the germline V gene are MNHEY and SVGAGI. Trimming cost V 2 bases and J 2 bases, with 10 bases left between them. DNA of the CDR3: TGTGCCAGCAGTTACAACGCGGGTCCCTACGAGCAGTACTTC. Its protein is CASSYNAGPYEQYF.

The chain has TRBV11-2 and TRBJ2-1; 9 bases agree with TRBD2. The CDR3 has 13 amino acids. CDR1 SGHAT and CDR2 FQNNGV come from the germline V gene. With 4 bases clipped from V and 9 bases from J, the junction kept 4 bases outside the gene matches. CDR3 residues: CASSWGTSSEQFF. As DNA, the CDR3 is TGTGCCAGCAGCTGGGGGACTAGCAGTGAGCAGTTCTTC.